This T cell receptor (beta chain) appears in the sequencing data of a study of CD8 T cells in ankylosing spondylitis. The J segment lost 3 bases and the V segment lost 5 bases, leaving 13 bases of the junction unmatched. Germline V CDR1 and CDR2: LNHNV, YYDKDF (reference sequence). The length of the CDR3 is 17 residues. Study-wide points: What appeared characteristic of ankylosing spondylitis blood was a TCR beta motif of about eight highly homologous variants.

Note on this clonotype: Its antigen is unknown.

TCRdb re-called the 5' RACE reads with MiXCR, one entry per CDR3 protein. There are about 220,000 distinct CDR3 sequences in the sample; just under 7.5% occur only once, and 12% to 15% lies in the top ten. The chain employs TRBV15 and TRBJ2-3, with TRBD2 matching over 8 bases. The sample consisted of blood, either unsorted or a sorted T cell fraction (not recorded which). The sequence was obtained from a male donor with ankylosing spondylitis. The CDR3 loop is CATSSDPLGLVTDTQYF. The CDR3 DNA sequence: TGTGCCACCAGCTCCGACCCACTGGGACTAGTAACAGATACGCAGTATTTT.